One sample yielded the 20 T cell receptor beta chains listed below, sequenced in a study of Ad26.COV2.S vaccination and SARS-CoV-2 variants. TCRdb's copy holds only in-frame clones and misses some; the assay was immunoSEQ multiplex PCR. The repertoire includes about 410,000 clones, approximately 92% of them detected once, and approximately 1.6% sits in the top ten. Treatment here: about 20 received Ad26.COV2.S at low or high dose, single or two shots; 5 received placebo; per-sample allocation not given. Samples analyzed were those drawn on day 63 after the first vaccine or placebo injection. The sequencing here drew on peripheral blood, taken in a trial of Ad26.COV2.S vaccine versus placebo. These TCRs come from a person between 18 and 65 years old who received the Ad26.COV2.S COVID-19 vaccine or a placebo.

The J gene is TRBJ2-1, the V gene TRBV5-8, with D unresolved. The CDR3 runs to 15 residues. V was shortened by 0 bases and J by 0 bases, with 7 bases between the two germline ends. CDR1 is SGHTS and CDR2 is YDEGEE in the germline V gene. DNA of the CDR3: TGTGCCAGCAGCTTGGTAGTTAGCTCCTACAATGAGCAGTTCTTC. This gives the protein CASSLVVSSYNEQFF.

The chain employs TRBV2 and TRBJ1-5; D gene ambiguous. CDR3 size: 13 residues. The germline V gene has CDR1 SNHLY and CDR2 FYNNEI. V was clipped by 0 bases and J by 7 bases, with 7 bases between them. The CDR3 DNA reads TGTGCCAGCAGTGAAGCTTGGGAGCAGCCCCAGCATTTT. Translated, it gives CASSEAWEQPQHF. Full variable domain (rest looked up from reference TRBV2 and TRBJ1-5): EPEVTQTPSHQVTQMGQEVILRCVPISNHLYFYWYRQILGQKVEFLVSFYNNEISEKSEIFDDQFSVERPDGSNFTLKIRSTKLEDSAMYFCASSEAWEQPQHFGDGTRLSIL.

This chain links TRBV5-1 with TRBJ2-5; the D gene is possibly TRBD2 (7 bases). CDR3 size: 14 residues. V gave up 6 bases and J gave up 4 bases, with 16 bases separating them. CDR1 and CDR2 from the germline V gene are SGHRS and YFSETQ. CDR3 bases: TGCGCCAGCAAGCGTGCGGGGGCGGGAGAGACCCAGTACTTC. It codes for CASKRAGAGETQYF.

The chain combines TRBV7-8 with TRBJ2-2; weak D call: TRBD2 (7 bases). Trimming left V 7 bases short and J 0 bases short, with 21 bases between. There are 18 residues in the CDR3. Per germline, CDR1 SGHVS and CDR2 FQNEAQ. The CDR3 DNA reads TGTGCCAGCAACCCCACCCCCCGGGGGGCAACGAACACCGGGGAGCTGTTTTTT. Translated, it gives CASNPTPRGATNTGELFF.

The CDR3 protein is CASSFDRIYQPQHF. The CDR3 DNA reads TGTGCCAGTAGTTTCGACAGGATCTATCAGCCCCAGCATTTT. This rearrangement joins TRBV19 to TRBJ1-5; TRBD1 is a possible D gene (6 bases). Germline V lookup: CDR1 LNHDA, CDR2 SQIVND (reference sequence). The germline V and J ends were trimmed by 5 bases and 5 bases, with 13 bases remaining between them. The CDR3 spans 14 residues.

The rearrangement links TRBV4-1 to TRBJ1-5; 9 nucleotides line up with TRBD1. Germline CDR1 and CDR2: MGHRA and YSYEKL. With V trimmed by 0 bases and J by 4 bases, 4 bases remained unmatched. This CDR3 has 16 residues. CDR3 nucleotide sequence: TGCGCCAGCAGCCAAGAAGGGGGACAGGGAAATCAGCCCCAGCATTTT. Translation gives CASSQEGGQGNQPQHF.

The rearrangement links TRBV19 to TRBJ2-2; 9 positions match TRBD2. The germline gives CDR1 LNHDA, CDR2 SQIVND (reference sequence). V shed 5 bases, J shed 5 bases, and the junction held 6 bases outside the gene matches. CDR3 length: 15 residues. The CDR3 spells CASSGGGGRTGELFF. The DNA for the CDR3 is TGTGCCAGTAGTGGCGGGGGGGGAAGAACCGGGGAGCTGTTTTTT. The whole variable domain, remainder taken from reference TRBV19 and TRBJ2-2, is DGGITQSPKYLFRKEGQNVTLSCEQNLNHDAMYWYRQDPGQGLRLIYYSQIVNDFQKGDIAEGYSVSREKKESFPLTVTSAQKNPTAFYLCASSGGGGRTGELFFGEGSRLTVL.

The genes are TRBV6-6 and TRBJ1-5, with D uncertain. The CDR3 runs to 11 residues. The V end was cut by 6 bases, the J end by 4 bases, with 4 bases between. Germline loops: CDR1 MNHNY, CDR2 SVGAGI (reference sequence). The CDR3 DNA sequence: TGTGCCAGCAGCCCAAATCAGCCCCAGCATTTT. This sequence encodes CASSPNQPQHF.

V usage is TRBV9 and J usage is TRBJ2-3, with D perhaps being TRBD1 or TRBD2 (5 bases each). The CDR3 contains 15 residues. Trimming took 1 base from V and 1 from J, leaving 10 bases between them. Germline CDR1 reads SGDLS; CDR2 reads YYNGEE. In nucleotides, the CDR3 is TGTGCCAGCAGCGTACTAGGGGACCGCACAGATACGCAGTATTTT. This codes for CASSVLGDRTDTQYF.

This clone was seen only a few times. One end of the junction does not line up with germline, which may come from a read error. The rearrangement links TRBV3-1 (or the pseudogene TRBV3-2) to TRBJ1-2; 7 bases line up with TRBD1. CDR1 and CDR2 (germline): LGHDT, YNNKEL (reference sequence). This CDR3 has 11 amino acids. The CDR3, as DNA: TGTGCCAGCAGCCAAGGGGGACAGCAATCCTTC. Translation gives CASSQGGQQSF.

This rearrangement joins TRBV10-2 to TRBJ2-5, with TRBD1 matching 10 bases. V shed 2 bases and J 5 bases; nucleotides not matched to a gene: 8. Germline lookup yields CDR1 WSHSY and CDR2 SAAADI. This CDR3 contains 16 residues. The CDR3 nucleotides are TGCGCCAGCAGTGAGACCGGGGACAGGGGCGTGGAGACCCAGTACTTC. It codes for CASSETGDRGVETQYF.

This sequence joins TRBV5-1 and TRBJ2-1, with TRBD2 identical over 7 bases. Trimming removed 4 bases from V and 3 bases from J; junction bases left unmatched: 4. CDR1 SGHRS and CDR2 YFSETQ come from the germline V gene. This CDR3 spans 14 amino acids. CDR3 coding DNA: TGCGCCAGCAGCGAGGGAGGGAGCTACAATGAGCAGTTCTTC. Its protein is CASSEGGSYNEQFF.

The chain uses TRBV10-2 and TRBJ1-1, with D hard to call. Germline assignment: CDR1 WSHSY and CDR2 SAAADI. V shed 10 bases and J shed 1 base, with 10 bases lying between them. This CDR3 is built from 12 residues. CDR3 sequence reads: CATGPGNTEAFF. The DNA of the CDR3 is TGCGCCACCGGACCGGGGAACACTGAAGCTTTCTTT.

V usage is TRBV29-1 and J usage is TRBJ1-4; D gene ambiguous. Germline CDR1 reads SQVTM; CDR2 reads ANQGSEA. The CDR3 runs to 13 residues. The V and J ends lost 2 bases and 8 bases respectively, with 12 bases between them. Here the CDR3 reads CSVESRVEEKLFF. Here the CDR3 DNA reads TGCAGCGTTGAATCAAGGGTAGAAGAAAAACTGTTTTTT. The full variable domain, its missing parts supplied by reference TRBV29-1 and TRBJ1-4, is SAVISQKPSRDICQRGTSLTIQCQVDSQVTMMFWYRQQPGQSLTLIATANQGSEATYESGFVIDKFPISRPNLTFSTLTVSNMSPEDSSIYLCSVESRVEEKLFFGSGTQLSVL.

The rearrangement joins TRBV27 to TRBJ1-6; D is undetermined. The ends were cut back, 0 bases at V and 7 bases at J, with 16 bases in the middle. Germline V gene data show CDR1 as MNHEY and CDR2 as SMNVEV (reference sequence). The CDR3 totals 17 residues. The chain's CDR3 is CASSLSEHGGWNSPLHF. The CDR3 DNA sequence: TGTGCCAGCAGTTTATCGGAACACGGAGGGTGGAATTCACCCCTCCACTTT.

The V call is TRBV4-1, the J call TRBJ2-1, with D perhaps TRBD1 (8 bases). CDR3 length: 14 amino acids. Germline loops: CDR1 MGHRA, CDR2 YSYEKL. V was clipped by 4 bases and J by 6 bases, with 13 bases between them. This CDR3 reads CASSPHRGGNEQFF. DNA for the CDR3: TGCGCCAGCAGCCCCCACAGGGGGGGCAATGAGCAGTTCTTC.

The rearrangement uses TRBV29-1 and TRBJ1-2, with D possibly TRBD1 on 5 matching bases. Trimming stripped 2 bases from V and 8 bases from J, with 18 bases between. The CDR3 runs 14 residues. The germline CDR1 and CDR2 sequences are SQVTM and ANQGSEA. The CDR3 spells CSVERDPTIRGYTF. The CDR3 nucleotides are TGCAGCGTTGAAAGGGACCCCACGATAAGAGGCTACACCTTC.

The count of this clone is one. V usage is TRBV7-2 and J usage is TRBJ1-2; no clear D gene. V lost 5 bases and J 8 bases, leaving 12 bases between the germline ends. This CDR3 has 12 amino acids. Per the germline V gene, CDR1 is SGHTA and CDR2 is FQGNSA. The CDR3 region has the DNA TGTGCCAGCAGCCCCTACGCTGGCGGCTACACCTTC. Amino acid sequence: CASSPYAGGYTF.

The chain is built from TRBV7-9 and TRBJ2-7; 8 nucleotides agree with TRBD1. Germline values: CDR1 SEHNR, CDR2 FQNEAQ (reference sequence). With 2 bases clipped from V and 1 base from J, the junction kept 4 bases outside the gene matches. This CDR3 contains 15 residues. The CDR3 region is CASSLQGAVSYEQYF. The CDR3 coding sequence is TGTGCCAGCAGCTTACAGGGGGCTGTATCCTACGAGCAGTACTTC. Drawing the rest from reference TRBV7-9 and TRBJ2-7, the complete variable domain is DTGVSQNPRHKITKRGQNVTFRCDPISEHNRLYWYRQTLGQGPEFLTYFQNEAQLEKSRLLSDRFSAERPKGSFSTLEIQRTEQGDSAMYLCASSLQGAVSYEQYFGPGTRLTVT.

This chain uses TRBV11-2 with TRBJ2-5; D gene ambiguous. The germline V and J ends were trimmed by 1 base and 3 bases, with 9 bases remaining between them. CDR3 length: 14 amino acids. CDR1 is SGHAT and CDR2 is FQNNGV in the germline V gene. In nucleotides, the CDR3 is TGTGCCAGCAGCTTAGCGGTCGGAGAAGAGACCCAGTACTTC. Its protein is CASSLAVGEETQYF. The full variable domain, with the rest looked up from reference TRBV11-2 and TRBJ2-5, is EAGVAQSPRYKIIEKRQSVAFWCNPISGHATLYWYQQILGQGPKLLIQFQNNGVVDDSQLPKDRFSAERLKGVDSTLKIQPAKLEDSAVYLCASSLAVGEETQYFGPGTRLLVL.